This T cell receptor (beta chain) stems from a study of identifying expanded T cells in peripheral blood. Findings and caveats of the study: Variance in clone template counts between roughly two-week samples significantly increased with total template count across all healthy donors. About 1.2 clones differed between technical replicates, versus around 15 and 18 over time.

During the collection period, no donor immune events like infections were recorded. Looked up from germline, CDR1 is GTSNPN and CDR2 is SVGIG (reference sequence). The CDR3 has 13 residues. V shed 5 bases, J shed 5 bases, and the junction held 3 bases outside the gene matches. Clones were read by immunoSEQ multiplex PCR, and TCRdb kept only the in-frame ones, dropping some. Of some 95,000 clones listed, roughly 88% are singletons. On this clone itself: The antigen is undetermined.

The sequence was obtained from a person aged 18 to 75 in good health. This chain uses TRBV30 with TRBJ1-4; TRBD1 matches 9 bases. Sample: blood. CDR3 coding DNA: TGTGCCTGGGGACAGGGGTTAAATGAAAAACTGTTTTTT. Amino acids: CAWGQGLNEKLFF.